These 12 T cell receptor beta chains were sequenced from one sample in a study of T cells expressing NK-cell markers. TCRdb reanalyzed the 5' RACE reads and collapses them to one entry per CDR3 protein, without DNA. Its clone listing holds approximately 150,000 distinct CDR3 sequences. The sequenced material came from blood T cells: a sorted CD56 or NKG2C T cell subset, CD4+ or CD8+ T cells, or bulk PBMC T cells (not recorded which). These receptors all stem from a man aged 18 to 29 in good health.

The gene calls are TRBV10-3 and TRBJ2-7; the D call from TCRdb, TRBD1, cannot be confirmed without DNA. The CDR3 contains 16 residues. The germline V gene encodes CDR1 ENHRY and CDR2 SYGVKD. CDR3 region: CAISDQGTGGTYEQYF.

The chain uses TRBV25-1 and TRBJ1-1. Germline loops: CDR1 MGHDK, CDR2 SYGVNS. This CDR3 contains 12 residues. This chain's CDR3 is CASSEFGGEAFF.

This chain uses TRBV19 with TRBJ2-2; TCRdb returns TRBD1, unconfirmable since there is no DNA. Germline assignment: CDR1 LNHDA and CDR2 SQIVND (reference sequence). The CDR3 is made up of 13 amino acids. CDR3 in amino acids: CASAGQNTGELFF.

The rearrangement links TRBV12-3 or TRBV12-4 to TRBJ2-3; TCRdb's D call of TRBD2 is untestable without DNA. The CDR3 runs 14 residues. CDR3: CASSRTSLADTQYF.

The V gene is TRBV7-2, the J gene TRBJ2-1. Germline assignment: CDR1 SGHTA and CDR2 FQGNSA. There are 12 residues in the CDR3. The CDR3 region is CASSPSGREQFF.

The rearrangement uses TRBV12-3 or TRBV12-4 and TRBJ1-2. The CDR3 spans 13 residues. The CDR3 here is CASSASSKRGYTF.

The chain uses TRBV7-2 and TRBJ1-3. CDR3 length: 15 amino acids. From germline, CDR1 is SGHTA and CDR2 FQGNSA. CDR3 sequence reads: CASSSKTGPGNTIYF.

The chain's CDR3 is CATSDFSGRLNEQFF. This chain connects TRBV24-1 to TRBJ2-1; TCRdb lists TRBD2, though no DNA is available to test this call. CDR1 is KGHDR and CDR2 is SFDVKD in the germline V gene. The CDR3 extends over 15 amino acids.

The chain couples TRBV5-1 to TRBJ2-1; as DNA is missing, the TRBD2 call by TCRdb cannot be tested. The germline V gene has CDR1 SGHRS and CDR2 YFSETQ. CDR3 length: 16 residues. CDR3: CASSSKGTSGDNEQFF.

This rearrangement joins TRBV7-9 to TRBJ1-5; TCRdb lists TRBD1, though no DNA is available to test this call. Germline loops: CDR1 SEHNR, CDR2 FQNEAQ (reference sequence). This CDR3 is 15 amino acids long. CDR3 protein: CASSLADSGFQPQHF.

The chain has TRBV2 and TRBJ2-1; as DNA is missing, the TRBD2 call by TCRdb cannot be tested. The CDR3 covers 15 residues. Germline V CDR1 and CDR2: SNHLY, FYNNEI. The CDR3 sequence is CASSRTSGLYNEQFF.

The chain employs TRBV7-9 and TRBJ2-6. Germline V CDR1 and CDR2: SEHNR, FQNEAQ (reference sequence). The CDR3 runs 15 residues. The CDR3 region is CASSSTGSGANVLTF.